Given below is one TCR beta chain in context. What it binds is not known. The entry originates in a study of T-cell memory formation after mild COVID-19. Study-level findings and limits: Clones from the second wave (peaking day 37) had unconfirmed SARS-CoV-2 specificity. Certain responding clones were present in pre-infection memory, suggesting participation of cross-reactive memory.

Between the trimmed V and J ends, which lost 6 bases and 4 bases, there was a span of 12 bases. The V gene's germline CDR1 is SEHNR and CDR2 FQNEAQ (reference sequence). This CDR3 spans 14 amino acids. TCRdb processed the 5' RACE reads anew with MiXCR; each CDR3 protein has one entry. The repertoire has 540,000 or so distinct CDR3 sequences, roughly 20% of them found once; the top ten carry under 15%. This sequence was found in an adult woman who had mild COVID-19 (a few samples of this study predate the infection). Cell type and time point are not known. V is TRBV7-9 and J is TRBJ2-2; D is ambiguous. The sequencing sample was made of PBMCs or a T cell subset sorted from them (not recorded which). The chain's CDR3 is CASSPPSRTGELFF. DNA of the CDR3: TGTGCCAGCAGTCCACCTTCCCGCACCGGGGAGCTGTTTTTT.